This T cell receptor (beta chain) was sequenced during a study of cytomegalovirus exposure and HLA in healthy donors. Turning to the study itself: Sequencing of about 179 million T cells in an earlier analysis found 100 million to 140 million unique TCR beta sequences. Whole-study findings and limits: Across all donors, roughly uniform sequencing depth was an assumption of the presence/absence analyses. According to the study, roughly 180 TCR beta chains were cytomegalovirus-associated. The likely origin of a cluster of highly shared sequence variants was a sequencing artifact.

CDR1 is LGHNA, CDR2 YSLEER, per germline. With 0 bases removed from V and 0 bases from J, the gap between germline ends came to 8 bases. This CDR3 is built from 15 residues. The PCR employed 60 Vbeta primers together with 13 Jbeta primers. Sequenced by immunoSEQ multiplex PCR; TCRdb stores in-frame clones only, minus some. Here the sample spans approximately 190,000 clones, over 65% being singletons. This clone was detected a few times. The antigen is undetermined. V gene TRBV4-3 combines with J gene TRBJ1-2; unclear D gene. This TCR was recovered from a boy between 2 and 10 years old in good health and CMV-seronegative. The sequencing sample was made of PBMCs. The CDR3 region is CASSQDGSANYGYTF. For the CDR3, the DNA is TGCGCCAGCAGCCAAGATGGTAGTGCTAACTATGGCTACACCTTC.